Presented here are 17 T cell receptor beta chains from one specimen sequenced in a study of shared clonotypes between healthy human individuals. Method: immunoSEQ multiplex PCR; TCRdb's copy keeps in-frame clones and lacks some. Among 2 million to 3 million clones listed, more than 85% were seen once. The source material was naive CD4+ T cells from PBMCs. Specified subset: CD45RA+ positively selected. The source of these receptors is a man aged 18 to 29 in good health. Some clones in this sample may be carry-over from other donors' samples.

J is TRBJ1-2 and V is TRBV6-5, with D perhaps matching TRBD1 (6 bases). Per the germline V gene, CDR1 is MNHEY and CDR2 is SVGAGI. The CDR3 contains 14 residues. The germline V and J ends were trimmed by 6 bases and 7 bases, with 18 bases remaining between them. In DNA form, the CDR3 reads TGTGCCAGCAGAAAGGGAACAGGGATGACTGGCTACACCTTC. It translates to CASRKGTGMTGYTF.

The rearrangement joins TRBV7-8 to TRBJ1-2, with D possibly matching TRBD1 (6 bases). Germline CDR1 is SGHVS and CDR2 is FQNEAQ. The CDR3 loop spans 14 amino acids. The germline V and J ends were trimmed by 5 bases and 4 bases, with 14 bases remaining between them. CDR3 sequence: CASSRETGLYGYTF. The DNA of the CDR3 is TGTGCCAGCAGCCGAGAGACAGGCCTCTATGGCTACACCTTC.

V is TRBV7-2 and J is TRBJ2-1; 7 nucleotides line up with TRBD2. Germline CDR1 and CDR2: SGHTA and FQGNSA. The CDR3 is 11 amino acids. V lost 5 bases to trimming and J lost 10 bases; unmatched junction nucleotides: 2. CDR3 residues: CASSPAGEQFF. Here the CDR3 DNA reads TGTGCCAGCAGCCCAGCGGGGGAGCAGTTCTTC.

The rearrangement uses TRBV14 and TRBJ2-1; 7 bases align to TRBD2. This CDR3 region has 16 residues. CDR1 and CDR2 (germline): SGHDN, FVKESK. The V gene end was trimmed by 4 bases and the J gene end by 5 bases; junction bases not matched to a gene: 11. Here the CDR3 DNA reads TGTGCCAGCAGCCCCAGACTAGCTCAGATGAACAATGAGCAGTTCTTC. This encodes CASSPRLAQMNNEQFF.

The V gene is TRBV7-3, the J gene TRBJ2-1; D might be TRBD2 (6 bases). The V end was cut by 2 bases, the J end by 2 bases, with 10 bases between. CDR1 and CDR2 (germline): SGHTA, FQGTGA. This CDR3 has 15 amino acids. CDR3 bases: TGTGCCAGCAGCTTACTAGCGTTCCCCTACAATGAGCAGTTCTTC. Translation gives CASSLLAFPYNEQFF.

The chain has TRBV7-3 and TRBJ2-2, with D uncertain. This CDR3 contains 13 residues. V shed 2 bases and J shed 6 bases, with 7 bases lying between them. CDR1 is SGHTA and CDR2 is FQGTGA in the germline V gene. The CDR3 here is CASSLGSSGELFF. CDR3 DNA sequence: TGTGCCAGCAGCTTAGGGTCCTCCGGGGAGCTGTTTTTT. The variable domain in full, completed from reference TRBV7-3 and TRBJ2-2, reads GAGVSQTPSNKVTEKGKYVELRCDPISGHTALYWYRQSLGQGPEFLIYFQGTGAADDSGLPNDRFFAVRPEGSVSTLKIQRTERGDSAVYLCASSLGSSGELFFGEGSRLTVL.

The rearrangement joins TRBV10-1 to TRBJ2-1; D gene uncertain. Germline CDR1 and CDR2: WNHNN and SYGVQD (reference sequence). Trimming left V 5 bases short and J 4 bases short, with 15 bases between. The CDR3 has 15 residues. CDR3: CASSRQPLGYNEQFF. CDR3 sequence (DNA): TGCGCCAGCAGTCGCCAGCCGCTGGGTTACAATGAGCAGTTCTTC.

Concerning this clone itself: The same CDR3 can be traced to other DNA sequences in this sample. In nucleotides, the CDR3 is TGCGCCAGCGCCAGCGGGCCCACAGATACGCAGTATTTT. This sequence encodes CASASGPTDTQYF. The V gene is TRBV5-1, the J gene TRBJ2-3; D might be TRBD2 (6 bases). This CDR3 comprises 13 residues. V was shortened by 7 bases and J by 2 bases, with 11 bases between the two germline ends. Germline CDR1 reads SGHRS; CDR2 reads YFSETQ.

This clone was detected once. This sequence joins TRBV18 and TRBJ2-1; TRBD1 matches 7 bases. V shed 3 bases, J shed 0 bases, and the junction held 8 bases outside the gene matches. Germline V CDR1 and CDR2: KGHSH, LQKENI. The CDR3 totals 17 residues. CDR3 sequence reads: CASSPKDRASSYNEQFF. The DNA for the CDR3 is TGTGCCAGCTCACCTAAAGACAGGGCTAGCTCCTACAATGAGCAGTTCTTC.

V usage is TRBV29-1 and J usage is TRBJ2-3; D unresolved. The CDR3 consists of 14 residues. CDR1 is SQVTM and CDR2 is ANQGSEA in the germline V gene. Between the trimmed V and J ends, which lost 5 bases and 2 bases, there was a span of 14 bases. CDR3 loop: CSVRREQLTDTQYF. The DNA for the CDR3 is TGCAGCGTTCGGAGAGAGCAGCTCACAGATACGCAGTATTTT.

This chain uses TRBV15 with TRBJ2-3; D is ambiguous. V was clipped by 5 bases and J by 0 bases, with 15 bases between them. Germline V gene lookup returns CDR1 LNHNV and CDR2 YYDKDF (reference sequence). This CDR3 contains 16 residues. The CDR3 loop is CATSQGSFTSTDTQYF. CDR3 nucleotides: TGTGCCACCAGCCAAGGTTCTTTTACTAGCACAGATACGCAGTATTTT. Full variable domain (rest looked up from reference TRBV15 and TRBJ2-3): DAMVIQNPRYQVTQFGKPVTLSCSQTLNHNVMYWYQQKSSQAPKLLFHYYDKDFNNEADTPDNFQSRRPNTSFCFLDIRSPGLGDTAMYLCATSQGSFTSTDTQYFGPGTRLTVL.

This clone occurred once. The genes are TRBV4-2 and TRBJ2-7, with 13 positions matching TRBD2. The V and J ends lost 4 bases and 1 base, in that order; junction bases with no gene match: 4. Germline CDR1 LGHNA, CDR2 YNFKEQ. The CDR3 contains 16 residues. CDR3 coding DNA: TGTGCCAGCAGCCCCGGGACTAGCGGGGATTCCTACGAGCAGTACTTC. Amino acids: CASSPGTSGDSYEQYF.

This chain links TRBV11-2 with TRBJ2-2; TRBD2 matches at 7 bases. The CDR3 totals 18 residues. The junction had 10 bases not matched to a gene; V was cut back by 2 bases and J by 1 base. Germline CDR1 reads SGHAT; CDR2 reads FQNNGV. CDR3 amino acids: CASSLQAGEARNTGELFF. The CDR3, as DNA: TGTGCCAGCAGCTTACAGGCGGGAGAGGCGCGGAACACCGGGGAGCTGTTTTTT. The whole variable domain, filled in from reference TRBV11-2 and TRBJ2-2, reads EAGVAQSPRYKIIEKRQSVAFWCNPISGHATLYWYQQILGQGPKLLIQFQNNGVVDDSQLPKDRFSAERLKGVDSTLKIQPAKLEDSAVYLCASSLQAGEARNTGELFFGEGSRLTVL.

About this clone: Other nucleotide sequences in the sample specify the same CDR3. J is TRBJ2-5 and V is TRBV15, with 9 bases matching TRBD2. There are 16 residues in the CDR3. Trimming at V came to 0 bases and at J to 2 bases, leaving 4 bases not matched to a gene. Germline assignment: CDR1 LNHNV and CDR2 YYDKDF (reference sequence). CDR3 DNA sequence: TGTGCCACCAGCAGAGATCGCCTAGCGGGACAAGAGACCCAGTACTTC. Its protein is CATSRDRLAGQETQYF.

The chain employs TRBV6-5 and TRBJ1-4; D is uncertain. The CDR3 totals 15 residues. The germline gives CDR1 MNHEY, CDR2 SVGAGI. V lost 6 bases to trimming and J lost 0 bases, with 11 bases between them. CDR3 in amino acids: CASSRVSATNEKLFF. Written as DNA, the CDR3 is TGTGCCAGCAGCCGGGTCTCGGCAACTAATGAAAAACTGTTTTTT.

Comment on this clone: The same CDR3 arises from other DNA sequences in this sample as well. The CDR3 sequence: CASSPRGGELFF. CDR3 DNA sequence: TGTGCCAGCAGTCCCCGGGGTGGGGAGCTGTTTTTT. This chain uses TRBV27 with TRBJ2-2; maybe TRBD2 (5 bases). Germline-derived CDR1 and CDR2 are MNHEY and SMNVEV (reference sequence). The CDR3 has 12 residues. Deletions cut 5 bases from V and 8 bases from J, with 9 bases between.

The genes are TRBV6-1 and TRBJ1-4; no clear D. V lost 8 bases to trimming and J lost 5 bases, with 12 bases between them. Germline CDR1 is MNHNS and CDR2 is SASEGT. The CDR3 covers 13 residues. The CDR3 protein is CASREARNEKLFF. Here the CDR3 DNA reads TGTGCCAGCCGGGAGGCACGGAATGAAAAACTGTTTTTT.